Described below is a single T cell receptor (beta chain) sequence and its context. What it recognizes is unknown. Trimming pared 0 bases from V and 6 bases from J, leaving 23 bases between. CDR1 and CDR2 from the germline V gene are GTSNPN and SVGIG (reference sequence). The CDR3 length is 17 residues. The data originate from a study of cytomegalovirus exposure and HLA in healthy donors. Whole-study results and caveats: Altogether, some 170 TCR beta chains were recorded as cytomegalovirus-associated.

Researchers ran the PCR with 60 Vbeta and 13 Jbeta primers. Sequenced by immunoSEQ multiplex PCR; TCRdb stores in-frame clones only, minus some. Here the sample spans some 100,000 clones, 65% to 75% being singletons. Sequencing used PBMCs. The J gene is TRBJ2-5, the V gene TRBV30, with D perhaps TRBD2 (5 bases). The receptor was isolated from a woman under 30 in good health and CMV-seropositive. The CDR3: CAWSVPSLAGPLKTQYF. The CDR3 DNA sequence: TGTGCCTGGAGTGTCCCCTCTCTAGCAGGACCCTTGAAGACCCAGTACTTC.